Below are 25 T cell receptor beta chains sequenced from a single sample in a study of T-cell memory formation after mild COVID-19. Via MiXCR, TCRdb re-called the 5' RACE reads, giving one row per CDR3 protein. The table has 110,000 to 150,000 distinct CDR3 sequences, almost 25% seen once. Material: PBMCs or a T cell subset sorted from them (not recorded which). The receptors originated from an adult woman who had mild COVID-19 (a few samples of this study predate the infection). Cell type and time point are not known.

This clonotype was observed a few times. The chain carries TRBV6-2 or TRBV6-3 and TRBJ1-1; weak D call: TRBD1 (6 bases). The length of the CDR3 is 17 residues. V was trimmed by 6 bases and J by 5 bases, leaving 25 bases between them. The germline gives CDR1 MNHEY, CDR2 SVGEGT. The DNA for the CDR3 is TGTGCCAGCAGCCGGGGGGACACAAGAACCCCGGGAACTGAAGCTTTCTTT. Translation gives CASSRGDTRTPGTEAFF.

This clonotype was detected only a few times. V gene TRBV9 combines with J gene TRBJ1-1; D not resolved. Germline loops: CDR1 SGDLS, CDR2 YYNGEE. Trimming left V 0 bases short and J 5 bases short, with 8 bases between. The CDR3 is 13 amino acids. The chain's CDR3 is CASSVVSGTEAFF. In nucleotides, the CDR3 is TGTGCCAGCAGCGTAGTGTCTGGAACTGAAGCTTTCTTT.

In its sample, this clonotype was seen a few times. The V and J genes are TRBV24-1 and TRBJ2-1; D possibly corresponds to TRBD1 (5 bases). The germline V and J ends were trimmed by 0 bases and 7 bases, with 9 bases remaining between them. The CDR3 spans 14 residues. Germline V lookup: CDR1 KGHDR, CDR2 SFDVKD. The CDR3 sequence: CATSDLPTGNEQFF. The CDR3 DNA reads TGTGCCACCAGTGATTTGCCAACAGGAAATGAGCAGTTCTTC.

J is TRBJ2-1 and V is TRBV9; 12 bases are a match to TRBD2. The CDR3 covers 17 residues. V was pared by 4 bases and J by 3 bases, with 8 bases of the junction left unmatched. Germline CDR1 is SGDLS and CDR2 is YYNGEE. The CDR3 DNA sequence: TGTGCCAGCAGCTCCCGGGCTAGCGGGGGGGGCTACAATGAGCAGTTCTTC. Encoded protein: CASSSRASGGGYNEQFF.

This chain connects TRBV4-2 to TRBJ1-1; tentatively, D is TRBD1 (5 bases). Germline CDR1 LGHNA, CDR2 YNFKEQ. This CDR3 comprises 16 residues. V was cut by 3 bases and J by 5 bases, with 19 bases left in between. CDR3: CASSHSFRGGDTEAFF. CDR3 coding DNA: TGTGCCAGCAGCCACTCTTTCCGGGGCGGGGATACTGAAGCTTTCTTT.

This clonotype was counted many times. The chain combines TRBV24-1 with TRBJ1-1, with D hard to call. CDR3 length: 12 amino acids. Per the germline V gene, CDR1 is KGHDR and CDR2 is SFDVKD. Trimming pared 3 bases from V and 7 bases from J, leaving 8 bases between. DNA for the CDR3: TGTGCCACCAGTGATGTAGGCCATGAAGCTTTCTTT. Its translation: CATSDVGHEAFF.

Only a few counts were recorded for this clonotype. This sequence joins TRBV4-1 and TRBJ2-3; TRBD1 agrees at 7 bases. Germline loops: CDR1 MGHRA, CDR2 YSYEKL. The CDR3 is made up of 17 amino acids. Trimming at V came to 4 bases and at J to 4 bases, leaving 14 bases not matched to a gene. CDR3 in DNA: TGCGCCAGCAGCCCATTCCGACAGGGTCAGGACGCAGATACGCAGTATTTT. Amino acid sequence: CASSPFRQGQDADTQYF.

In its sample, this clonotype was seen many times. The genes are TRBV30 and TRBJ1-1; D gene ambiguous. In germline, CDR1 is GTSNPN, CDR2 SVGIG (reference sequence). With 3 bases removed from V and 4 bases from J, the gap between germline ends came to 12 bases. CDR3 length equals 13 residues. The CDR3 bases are TGTGCCTGGAGCTTAGGGATAGGCACTGAAGCTTTCTTT. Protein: CAWSLGIGTEAFF. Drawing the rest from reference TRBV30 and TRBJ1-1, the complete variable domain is SQTIHQWPATLVQPVGSPLSLECTVEGTSNPNLYWYRQAAGRGLQLLFYSVGIGQISSEVPQNLSASRPQDRQFILSSKKLLLSDSGFYLCAWSLGIGTEAFFGQGTRLTVV.

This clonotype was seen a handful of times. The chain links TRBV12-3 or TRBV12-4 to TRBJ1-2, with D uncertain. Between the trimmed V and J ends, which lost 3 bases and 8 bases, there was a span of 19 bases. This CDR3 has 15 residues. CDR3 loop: CASSFGTSGGGGYTF. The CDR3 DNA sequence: TGTGCCAGCAGTTTCGGAACCTCCGGCGGTGGGGGCTACACCTTC.

The CDR3 nucleotides read TGTGCCAGCAGCCCCGTGGCTAGCGGGAGGACCTCCACCAACGAGCAGTACTTC. Translated: CASSPVASGRTSTNEQYF. The rearrangement uses TRBV11-2 and TRBJ2-7; TRBD2 matches at 11 bases. The CDR3 loop spans 18 amino acids. Germline values: CDR1 SGHAT, CDR2 FQNNGV. Losses at the gene ends were 5 bases for V and 5 bases for J; bases not matched to a gene: 17. Filled out from reference TRBV11-2 and TRBJ2-7, the complete variable domain reads EAGVAQSPRYKIIEKRQSVAFWCNPISGHATLYWYQQILGQGPKLLIQFQNNGVVDDSQLPKDRFSAERLKGVDSTLKIQPAKLEDSAVYLCASSPVASGRTSTNEQYFGPGTRLTVT.

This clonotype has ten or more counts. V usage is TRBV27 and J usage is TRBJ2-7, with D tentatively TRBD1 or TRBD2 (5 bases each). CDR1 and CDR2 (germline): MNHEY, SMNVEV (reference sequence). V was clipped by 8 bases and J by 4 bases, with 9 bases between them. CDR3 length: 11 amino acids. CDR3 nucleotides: TGTGCCAGCGGGGACCCATACGAGCAGTACTTC. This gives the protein CASGDPYEQYF.

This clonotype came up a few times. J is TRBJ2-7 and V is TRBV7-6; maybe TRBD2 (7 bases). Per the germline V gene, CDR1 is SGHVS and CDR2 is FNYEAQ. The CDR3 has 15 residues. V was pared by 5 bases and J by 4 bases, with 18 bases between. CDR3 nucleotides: TGTGCCAGCAGCCCCACGGCAGGGGAGGGTTACGAGCAGTACTTC. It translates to CASSPTAGEGYEQYF.

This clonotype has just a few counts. The CDR3 region is CASSPSRDLWAIYF. In DNA, the CDR3 is TGTGCCAGCAGCCCCTCCAGGGATCTCTGGGCCATATATTTT. This rearrangement joins TRBV11-2 to TRBJ1-3, with a weak D call TRBD1 (5 bases). Germline V gives CDR1 SGHAT, CDR2 FQNNGV. The CDR3 spans 14 residues. V was cut by 5 bases and J by 11 bases, with 19 bases left in between.

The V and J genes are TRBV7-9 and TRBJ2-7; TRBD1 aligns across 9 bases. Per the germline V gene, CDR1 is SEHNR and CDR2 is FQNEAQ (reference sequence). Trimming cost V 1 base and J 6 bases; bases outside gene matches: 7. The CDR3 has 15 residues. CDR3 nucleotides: TGTGCCAGCAGCTTAGATACAGGGGGCGGTGGCGAGCAGTACTTC. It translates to CASSLDTGGGGEQYF. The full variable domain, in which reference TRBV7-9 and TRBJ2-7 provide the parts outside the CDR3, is DTGVSQNPRHKITKRGQNVTFRCDPISEHNRLYWYRQTLGQGPEFLTYFQNEAQLEKSRLLSDRFSAERPKGSFSTLEIQRTEQGDSAMYLCASSLDTGGGGEQYFGPGTRLTVT.

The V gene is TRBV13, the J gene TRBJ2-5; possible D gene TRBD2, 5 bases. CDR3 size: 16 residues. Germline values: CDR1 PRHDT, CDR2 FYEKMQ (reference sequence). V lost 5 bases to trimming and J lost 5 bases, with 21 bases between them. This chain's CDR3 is CASSTTVGVGVETQYF. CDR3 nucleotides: TGTGCCAGCAGCACGACGGTCGGGGTGGGAGTGGAGACCCAGTACTTC.

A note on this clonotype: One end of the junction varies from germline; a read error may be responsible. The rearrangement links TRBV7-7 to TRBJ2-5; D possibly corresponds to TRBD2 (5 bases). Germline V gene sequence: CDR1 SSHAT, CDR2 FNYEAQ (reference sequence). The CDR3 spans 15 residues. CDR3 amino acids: CASSLRADLQETQYF. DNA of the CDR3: TGTGCTAGCAGCTTAAGAGCGGACTTACAAGAGACCCAGTACTTC.

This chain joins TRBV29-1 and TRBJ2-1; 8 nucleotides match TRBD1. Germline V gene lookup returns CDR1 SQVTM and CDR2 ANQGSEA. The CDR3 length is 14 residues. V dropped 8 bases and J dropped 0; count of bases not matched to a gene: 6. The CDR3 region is CSMSTGDSYNEQFF. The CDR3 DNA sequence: TGCAGCATGTCGACAGGGGACTCCTACAATGAGCAGTTCTTC.

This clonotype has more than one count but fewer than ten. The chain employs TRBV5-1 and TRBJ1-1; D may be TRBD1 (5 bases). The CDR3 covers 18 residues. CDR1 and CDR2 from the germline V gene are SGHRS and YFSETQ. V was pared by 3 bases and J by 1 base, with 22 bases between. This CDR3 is CASSWPRDSIKGNTEAFF. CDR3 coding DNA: TGCGCCAGCAGCTGGCCTCGGGACTCGATTAAGGGGAACACTGAAGCTTTCTTT. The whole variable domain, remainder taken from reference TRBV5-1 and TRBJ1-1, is KAGVTQTPRYLIKTRGQQVTLSCSPISGHRSVSWYQQTPGQGLQFLFEYFSETQRNKGNFPGRFSGRQFSNSRSEMNVSTLELGDSALYLCASSWPRDSIKGNTEAFFGQGTRLTVV.

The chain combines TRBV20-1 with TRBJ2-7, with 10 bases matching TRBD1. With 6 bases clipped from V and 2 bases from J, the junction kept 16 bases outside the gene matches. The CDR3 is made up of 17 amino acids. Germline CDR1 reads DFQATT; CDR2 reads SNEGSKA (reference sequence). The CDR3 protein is CSAGIWAGTGEAYEQYF. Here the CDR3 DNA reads TGCAGTGCCGGCATTTGGGCTGGGACAGGGGAGGCCTACGAGCAGTACTTC.

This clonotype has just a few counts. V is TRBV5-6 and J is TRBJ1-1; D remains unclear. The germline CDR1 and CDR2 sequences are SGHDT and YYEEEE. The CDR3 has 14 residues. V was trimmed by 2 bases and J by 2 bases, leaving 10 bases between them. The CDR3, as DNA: TGTGCCAGCAGCTTTTCTTCGGGAAACACTGAAGCTTTCTTT. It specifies CASSFSSGNTEAFF.

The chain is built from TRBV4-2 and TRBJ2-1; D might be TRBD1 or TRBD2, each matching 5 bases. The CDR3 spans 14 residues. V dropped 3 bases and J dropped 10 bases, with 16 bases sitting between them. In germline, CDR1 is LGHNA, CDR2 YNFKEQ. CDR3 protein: CASSHGTPFAEQFF. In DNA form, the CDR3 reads TGTGCCAGCAGCCATGGGACCCCCTTTGCCGAGCAGTTCTTC.

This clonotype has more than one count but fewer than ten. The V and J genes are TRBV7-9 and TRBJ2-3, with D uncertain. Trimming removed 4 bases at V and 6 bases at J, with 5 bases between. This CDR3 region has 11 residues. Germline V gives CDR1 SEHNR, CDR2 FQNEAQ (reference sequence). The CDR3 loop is CASSSKDTQYF. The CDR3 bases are TGTGCCAGCAGCTCGAAGGATACGCAGTATTTT.

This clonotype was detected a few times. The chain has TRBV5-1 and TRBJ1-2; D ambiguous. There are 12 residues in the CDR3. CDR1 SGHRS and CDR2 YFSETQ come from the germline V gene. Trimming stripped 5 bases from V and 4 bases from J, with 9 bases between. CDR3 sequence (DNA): TGCGCCAGCAGATCGGGCACCTATGGCTACACCTTC. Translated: CASRSGTYGYTF.

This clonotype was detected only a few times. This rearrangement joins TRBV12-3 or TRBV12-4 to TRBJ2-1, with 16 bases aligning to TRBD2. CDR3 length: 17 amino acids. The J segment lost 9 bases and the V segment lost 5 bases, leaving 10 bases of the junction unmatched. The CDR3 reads CASSLPGLAGGPSEQFF. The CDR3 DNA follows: TGTGCCAGCAGTCTTCCGGGACTAGCGGGAGGGCCGAGTGAGCAGTTCTTC.

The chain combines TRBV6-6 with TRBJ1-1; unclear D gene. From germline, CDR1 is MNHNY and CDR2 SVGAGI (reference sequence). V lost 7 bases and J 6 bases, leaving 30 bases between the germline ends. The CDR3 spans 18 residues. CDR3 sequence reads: CASTPGFGYLTVNAEAFF. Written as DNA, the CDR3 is TGTGCCAGCACTCCCGGTTTTGGGTACCTTACTGTGAATGCTGAAGCTTTCTTT.